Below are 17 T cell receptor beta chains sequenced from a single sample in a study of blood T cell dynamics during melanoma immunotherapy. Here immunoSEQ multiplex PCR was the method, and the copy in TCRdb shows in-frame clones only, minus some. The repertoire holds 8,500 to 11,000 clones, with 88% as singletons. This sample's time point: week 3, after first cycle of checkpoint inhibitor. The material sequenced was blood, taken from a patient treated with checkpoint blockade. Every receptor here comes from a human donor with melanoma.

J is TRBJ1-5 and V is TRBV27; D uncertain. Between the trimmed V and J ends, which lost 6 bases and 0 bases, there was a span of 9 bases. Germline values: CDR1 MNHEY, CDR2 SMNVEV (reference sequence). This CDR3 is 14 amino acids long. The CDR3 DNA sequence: TGTGCCAGCAGCCTATCAGGTAGCAATCAGCCCCAGCATTTT. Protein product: CASSLSGSNQPQHF.

CDR3 coding DNA: TGTGCCAGCAGTGCATACGGGACAGAAGCTTTCTTT. Protein product: CASSAYGTEAFF. The chain is built from TRBV6-1 and TRBJ1-1, with D maybe TRBD1 (6 bases). The germline V and J ends were trimmed by 4 bases and 8 bases, with 11 bases remaining between them. The CDR3 consists of 12 residues. CDR1 and CDR2 (germline): MNHNS, SASEGT.

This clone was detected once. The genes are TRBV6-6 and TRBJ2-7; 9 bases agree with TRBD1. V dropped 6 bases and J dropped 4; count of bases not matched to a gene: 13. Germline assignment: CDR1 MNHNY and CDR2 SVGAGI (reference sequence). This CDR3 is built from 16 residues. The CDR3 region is CASSHSGTGNGYEQYF. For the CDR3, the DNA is TGTGCCAGCAGCCACTCCGGGACAGGGAACGGGTACGAGCAGTACTTC.

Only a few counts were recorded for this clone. CDR3 region: CASSLWNNEKLFF. DNA for the CDR3: TGTGCCAGCAGCTTATGGAATAATGAAAAACTGTTTTTT. The chain uses TRBV5-4 and TRBJ1-4; D is undetermined. Germline CDR1 SGHNT, CDR2 YYREEE (reference sequence). Trimming shortened V by 2 bases and J by 4 bases, and 6 bases separated the two germline ends. CDR3 length: 13 residues.

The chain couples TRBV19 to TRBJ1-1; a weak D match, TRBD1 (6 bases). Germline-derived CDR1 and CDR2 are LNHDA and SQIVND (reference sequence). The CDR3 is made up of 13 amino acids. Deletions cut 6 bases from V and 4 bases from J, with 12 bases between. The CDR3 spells CASSYRDATEAFF. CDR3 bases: TGTGCCAGTAGCTACAGGGATGCCACTGAAGCTTTCTTT.

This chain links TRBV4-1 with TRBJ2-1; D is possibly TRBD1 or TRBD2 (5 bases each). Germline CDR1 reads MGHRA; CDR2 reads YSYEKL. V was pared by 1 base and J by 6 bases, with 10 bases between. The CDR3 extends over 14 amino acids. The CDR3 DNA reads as TGCGCCAGCAGCCAAGGGGGGAATTTCAATGAGCAGTTCTTC. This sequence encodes CASSQGGNFNEQFF.

Here the CDR3 DNA reads TGTGCCAGCAGCCAAGATACCCTAGCGCGCACCGGGGAGCTGTTTTTT. Amino acid sequence: CASSQDTLARTGELFF. The genes are TRBV4-2 and TRBJ2-2, with D tentatively TRBD2 (6 bases). CDR3 length: 16 residues. Germline lookup yields CDR1 LGHNA and CDR2 YNFKEQ. The ends were cut back, 0 bases at V and 4 bases at J, with 12 bases in the middle.

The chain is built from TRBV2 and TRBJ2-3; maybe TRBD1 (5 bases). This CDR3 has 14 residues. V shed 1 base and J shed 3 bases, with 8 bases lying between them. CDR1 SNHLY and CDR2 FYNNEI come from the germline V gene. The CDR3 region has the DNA TGTGCCAGCAGTGAAGGACGGACAACAGATACGCAGTATTTT. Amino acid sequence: CASSEGRTTDTQYF.

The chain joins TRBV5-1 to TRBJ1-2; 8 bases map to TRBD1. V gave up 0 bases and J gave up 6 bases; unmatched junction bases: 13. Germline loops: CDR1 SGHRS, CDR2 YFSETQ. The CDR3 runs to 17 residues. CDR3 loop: CASSLAASDRAANGYTF. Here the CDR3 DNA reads TGCGCCAGCAGCTTGGCAGCGTCGGACAGGGCCGCGAATGGCTACACCTTC.

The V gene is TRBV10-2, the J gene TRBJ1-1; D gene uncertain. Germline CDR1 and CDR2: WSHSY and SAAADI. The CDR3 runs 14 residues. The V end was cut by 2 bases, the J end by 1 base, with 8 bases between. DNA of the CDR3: TGCGCCAGCAGTGAGCTGGGTTGGAACACTGAAGCTTTCTTT. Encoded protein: CASSELGWNTEAFF.

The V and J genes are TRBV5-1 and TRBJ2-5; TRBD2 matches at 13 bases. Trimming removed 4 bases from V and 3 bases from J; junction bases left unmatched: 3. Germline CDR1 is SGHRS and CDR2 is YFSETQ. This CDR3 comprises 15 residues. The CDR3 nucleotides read TGCGCCAGCAGCGCTGGACTAGCGGGAGAAGAGACCCAGTACTTC. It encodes CASSAGLAGEETQYF.

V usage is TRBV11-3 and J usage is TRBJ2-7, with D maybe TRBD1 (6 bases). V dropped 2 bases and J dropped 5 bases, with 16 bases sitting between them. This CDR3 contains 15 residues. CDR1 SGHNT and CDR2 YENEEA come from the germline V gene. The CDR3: CASSLLSRGGDEQYF. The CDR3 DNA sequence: TGTGCCAGCAGCTTATTATCCAGGGGTGGTGACGAGCAGTACTTC.

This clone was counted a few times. The CDR3 nucleotides read TGCGCCAGCAGTGATCGCGTAGCTGGCGGGGAGCTGTTTTTT. Translating gives CASSDRVAGGELFF. The chain joins TRBV10-1 to TRBJ2-2; no clear D. This CDR3 region has 14 residues. Germline-derived CDR1 and CDR2 are WNHNN and SYGVQD (reference sequence). The V and J ends lost 3 bases and 7 bases respectively, with 12 bases between them.

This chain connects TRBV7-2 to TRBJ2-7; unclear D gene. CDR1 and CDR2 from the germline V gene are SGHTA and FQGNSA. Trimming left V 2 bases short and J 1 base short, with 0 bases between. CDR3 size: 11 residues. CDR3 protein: CASSLSYEQYF. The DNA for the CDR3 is TGTGCCAGCAGCTTATCCTACGAGCAGTACTTC.

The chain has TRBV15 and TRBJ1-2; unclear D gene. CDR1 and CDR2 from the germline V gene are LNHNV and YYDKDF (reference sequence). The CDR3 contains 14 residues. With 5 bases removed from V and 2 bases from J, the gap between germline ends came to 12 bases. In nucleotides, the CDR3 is TGTGCCACCAGCCCCCGGCCCCACAACTATGGCTACACCTTC. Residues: CATSPRPHNYGYTF.

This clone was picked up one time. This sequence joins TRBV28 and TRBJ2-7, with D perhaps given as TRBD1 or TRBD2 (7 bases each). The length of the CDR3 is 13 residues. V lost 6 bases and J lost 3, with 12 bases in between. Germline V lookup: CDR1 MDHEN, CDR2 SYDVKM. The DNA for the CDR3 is TGTGCCAGCAGCAGGGGGGGTCTCTACGAGCAGTACTTC. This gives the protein CASSRGGLYEQYF.

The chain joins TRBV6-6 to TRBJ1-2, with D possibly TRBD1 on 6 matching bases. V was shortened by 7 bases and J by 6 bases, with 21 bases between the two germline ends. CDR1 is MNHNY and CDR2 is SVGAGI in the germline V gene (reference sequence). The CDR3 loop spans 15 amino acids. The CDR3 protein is CASTPGVGEIDGYTF. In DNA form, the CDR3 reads TGTGCCAGCACCCCAGGGGTAGGGGAGATTGATGGCTACACCTTC.